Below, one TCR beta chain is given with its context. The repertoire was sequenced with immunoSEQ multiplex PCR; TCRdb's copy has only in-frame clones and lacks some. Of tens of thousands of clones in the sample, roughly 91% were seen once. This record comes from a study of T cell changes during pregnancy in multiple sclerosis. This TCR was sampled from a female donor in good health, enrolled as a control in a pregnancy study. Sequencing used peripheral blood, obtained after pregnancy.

The CDR3 sequence is CASSPLLAGGTDTQYF. The CDR3 bases are TGTGCCAGCAGTCCCCTCCTAGCGGGGGGTACAGATACGCAGTATTTT. The chain joins TRBV28 to TRBJ2-3, with TRBD2 matching 11 bases. Germline CDR1 reads MDHEN; CDR2 reads SYDVKM. This CDR3 comprises 16 residues. V was pared by 5 bases and J by 3 bases, with 7 bases of the junction left unmatched.